The T cell receptor beta chain described here comes from a study of shared clonotypes between healthy human individuals. Study-wide results and caveats: The study generally estimated greater richness for naive than memory subsets. Only blood was sampled, and tissue TCR repertoires likely differ from blood ones.

In the CD4+ fraction, cells were divided into CD45RA+ naive and CD45RA-negative memory subsets. The CDR3 has 14 residues. Germline V gene sequence: CDR1 SGHAT, CDR2 FQDESV (reference sequence). The ends were cut back, 4 bases at V and 5 bases at J, with 13 bases in the middle. As concerns this clone: The antigen is not known.

Sequenced by immunoSEQ multiplex PCR; TCRdb stores in-frame clones only, minus some. The table has over a million clones, 70% to 80% seen once. This chain joins TRBV11-1 and TRBJ2-3; D is ambiguous. The sample comprised memory CD4+ T cells from PBMCs. The subset here: CD45RA-negative fraction. The clonotype originates from a man aged 18 to 29 in good health. Some clones in this sample may be carry-over from other donors' samples. The DNA of the CDR3 is TGTGCCAGCAGCTCCAACTCCCCGGGAGATACGCAGTATTTT. Amino acids: CASSSNSPGDTQYF.